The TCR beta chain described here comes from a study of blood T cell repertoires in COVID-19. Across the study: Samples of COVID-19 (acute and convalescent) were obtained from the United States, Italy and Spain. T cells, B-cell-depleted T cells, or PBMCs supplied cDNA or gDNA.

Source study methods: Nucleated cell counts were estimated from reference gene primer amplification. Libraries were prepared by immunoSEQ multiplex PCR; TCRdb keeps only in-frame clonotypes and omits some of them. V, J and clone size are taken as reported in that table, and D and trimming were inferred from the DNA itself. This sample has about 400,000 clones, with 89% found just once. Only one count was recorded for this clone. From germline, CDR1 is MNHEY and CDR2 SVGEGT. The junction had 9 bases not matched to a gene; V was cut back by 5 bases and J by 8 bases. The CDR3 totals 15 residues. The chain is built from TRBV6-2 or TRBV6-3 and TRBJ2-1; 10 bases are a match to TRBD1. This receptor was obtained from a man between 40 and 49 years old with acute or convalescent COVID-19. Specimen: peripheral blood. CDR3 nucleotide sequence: TGTGCCAGCAGTGACCCGGGACAGGGGACCCATGAGCAGTTCTTC. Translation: CASSDPGQGTHEQFF.